One sample yielded the 5 T cell receptor beta chains listed below, sequenced in a study of EBV T-cell therapy then PD-1 blockade in nasopharyngeal carcinoma. Sequencing was performed with immunoSEQ multiplex PCR; in TCRdb, only in-frame clones are kept and a portion is missing. The table lists some 21,000 clones, 84% of them singletons. Treatment meaning: AdE1-LMPpoly-expanded autologous EBV-specific T-cell therapy followed by anti-PD-1 nivolumab. Their target antigens are unknown. The sample was CD8+ T cells from blood, taken at day 61 from a patient whose treatment included autologous EBV-specific T cells and nivolumab. Receptor source: a man aged 35 to 55 with nasopharyngeal carcinoma.

The chain couples TRBV4-2 to TRBJ2-1; D may be TRBD1 (5 bases). This CDR3 has 18 residues. V was trimmed by 1 base and J by 2 bases, leaving 18 bases between them. Germline CDR1 LGHNA, CDR2 YNFKEQ. CDR3 region: CASSQVGEETLAYNEQFF. CDR3 DNA: TGTGCCAGCAGCCAAGTAGGGGAAGAGACACTCGCCTACAATGAGCAGTTCTTC.

This clone was seen only once. The chain employs TRBV28 and TRBJ2-2; no definite D call. This CDR3 is built from 12 residues. Per the germline V gene, CDR1 is MDHEN and CDR2 is SYDVKM. V lost 3 bases to trimming and J lost 6 bases, with 5 bases between them. DNA for the CDR3: TGTGCCAGCAGTTTCTCTTCCGGGGAGCTGTTTTTT. This codes for CASSFSSGELFF.

There are a few counts of this clone. CDR3 in amino acids: CASSGGWGGPYEQYF. CDR3 bases: TGTGCCAGCAGTGGGGGTTGGGGGGGGCCCTACGAGCAGTACTTC. The chain carries TRBV2 and TRBJ2-7; TRBD2 is a possible D gene (7 bases). This CDR3 region has 15 residues. V shed 4 bases and J shed 2 bases, with 15 bases lying between them. Germline assignment: CDR1 SNHLY and CDR2 FYNNEI.

The V call is TRBV6-2 or TRBV6-3, the J call TRBJ2-1; 9 bases are a match to TRBD1. V lost 4 bases, J lost 5 bases, and 12 bases stayed unmatched. CDR1 and CDR2 (germline): MNHEY, SVGEGT. CDR3 size: 17 residues. The CDR3 region has the DNA TGTGCCAGCAGTTTCCAACAGGGGGCATTTACTCACAATGAGCAGTTCTTC. Translating gives CASSFQQGAFTHNEQFF.

The gene calls are TRBV7-9 and TRBJ2-3, with TRBD2 identical over 10 bases. Germline-derived CDR1 and CDR2 are SEHNR and FQNEAQ (reference sequence). V gave up 1 base and J gave up 0 bases; unmatched junction bases: 7. This CDR3 region has 18 residues. CDR3 amino acids: CASSLVGAGGRSTDTQYF. The CDR3 DNA reads TGTGCCAGCAGCTTAGTTGGAGCGGGGGGGCGTAGCACAGATACGCAGTATTTT.